What follows are 32 T cell receptor beta chains derived from one specimen sequenced in a study of beta chain features in type 1 diabetes. Expressed TCRB transcripts were sequenced after all isolated RNA was converted to cDNA. Sequencing used immunoSEQ multiplex PCR; TCRdb keeps in-frame clones, though not all of them. Seen here are over 500,000 clones, roughly a sixth observed once, and the top ten hold about 0.097%. The sequenced sample was naive CD4+ T cells from blood. These receptor sequences come from a man aged 18 to 30 in good health.

In this sample, this clone turned up a few times. The chain carries TRBV29-1 and TRBJ2-7; 9 bases line up with TRBD1. Looked up from germline, CDR1 is SQVTM and CDR2 is ANQGSEA. With V trimmed by 7 bases and J by 2 bases, 6 bases remained unmatched. The CDR3 is 13 amino acids. CDR3 in amino acids: CSAGTGRAYEQYF. Here the CDR3 DNA reads TGCAGCGCTGGGACAGGGAGAGCCTACGAGCAGTACTTC.

This chain links TRBV29-1 with TRBJ1-2; weak D call: TRBD1 (6 bases). CDR1 and CDR2 (germline): SQVTM, ANQGSEA. V shed 6 bases and J shed 8 bases, with 40 bases lying between them. The CDR3 has 20 amino acids. CDR3 loop: CSVPTRDTTVSMKGPRGYTF. The CDR3 DNA sequence: TGCAGCGTCCCTACCCGGGACACTACCGTCTCAATGAAGGGACCGCGCGGCTACACCTTC.

This clone was counted a few times. V and J are TRBV9 and TRBJ1-3, with a possible D match to TRBD1 (5 bases). The CDR3 covers 15 residues. Germline V gene data show CDR1 as SGDLS and CDR2 as YYNGEE. V was clipped by 3 bases and J by 3 bases, with 13 bases between them. The CDR3 nucleotides are TGTGCCAGCAGCGAGGGACGCCCGTTTGGAAACACCATATATTTT. Residues: CASSEGRPFGNTIYF.

This clone was seen a few times. The chain combines TRBV5-1 with TRBJ2-6; no firm D call. In germline, CDR1 is SGHRS, CDR2 YFSETQ. V was cut by 0 bases and J by 0 bases, with 10 bases left in between. The CDR3 runs to 17 residues. The CDR3 loop reads CASSLGVGNSGANVLTF. DNA for the CDR3: TGCGCCAGCAGCTTGGGCGTAGGGAACTCTGGGGCCAACGTCCTGACTTTC.

The chain links TRBV15 to TRBJ2-3; no clear D. The CDR3 covers 14 residues. Germline CDR1 and CDR2: LNHNV and YYDKDF (reference sequence). With 1 base removed from V and 3 bases from J, the gap between germline ends came to 8 bases. CDR3 region: CATSRGSGTDTQYF. In DNA form, the CDR3 reads TGTGCCACCAGCAGAGGGAGTGGGACAGATACGCAGTATTTT.

Comments on this clone: Other DNA sequences of this sample code for an identical CDR3. The chain joins TRBV18 to TRBJ2-1; TRBD2 is a possible D gene (5 bases). V was clipped by 6 bases and J by 6 bases, with 9 bases between them. The CDR3 is made up of 12 amino acids. Germline assignment: CDR1 KGHSH and CDR2 LQKENI. The CDR3 region is CASSPTSNEQFF. In DNA form, the CDR3 reads TGTGCCAGCTCGCCTACTAGCAATGAGCAGTTCTTC.

The gene calls are TRBV18 and TRBJ2-5; 9 bases fit TRBD1. Germline loops: CDR1 KGHSH, CDR2 LQKENI. The ends lost 2 bases at V and 5 bases at J; junction bases unmatched: 9. The CDR3 is 16 amino acids. The chain's CDR3 is CASSPWGQGGVETQYF. The DNA of the CDR3 is TGTGCCAGCTCACCATGGGGACAGGGAGGAGTGGAGACCCAGTACTTC.

The chain combines TRBV4-3 with TRBJ2-2, with no clear D. CDR3 size: 15 residues. The V end lost 4 bases, the J end lost 4 bases, and 13 bases lay between the germline ends. Germline V gives CDR1 LGHNA, CDR2 YSLEER. CDR3 amino acids: CASSPSLSPTGELFF. In nucleotides, the CDR3 is TGCGCCAGCAGCCCTTCCCTTAGTCCCACCGGGGAGCTGTTTTTT.

This clone came up a few times. The chain joins TRBV10-3 to TRBJ2-6; 8 bases are shared with TRBD1. Germline lookup yields CDR1 ENHRY and CDR2 SYGVKD. With 6 bases clipped from V and 0 bases from J, the junction kept 10 bases outside the gene matches. There are 18 residues in the CDR3. The CDR3 region is CAISKETGVRSGANVLTF. CDR3 DNA sequence: TGTGCCATCAGCAAAGAGACAGGGGTCCGCTCTGGGGCCAACGTCCTGACTTTC.

In its sample, this clone was seen a few times. The genes are TRBV6-5 and TRBJ2-1; D might be TRBD2 (5 bases). Germline CDR1 reads MNHEY; CDR2 reads SVGAGI. The CDR3 is made up of 16 amino acids. Trimming took off 2 bases at V and 2 bases at J, with 13 bases between the two ends. CDR3 bases: TGTGCCAGCAGTTACGAGTCTATCGGGACCTACAATGAGCAGTTCTTC. It translates to CASSYESIGTYNEQFF.

This clone was seen a handful of times. The J gene is TRBJ2-1, the V gene TRBV7-8, with a weak D call TRBD2 (6 bases). Trimming pared 5 bases from V and 5 bases from J, leaving 16 bases between. CDR1 SGHVS and CDR2 FQNEAQ come from the germline V gene. The CDR3 contains 15 residues. The CDR3 here is CASSPGTRNNNEQFF. DNA of the CDR3: TGTGCCAGCAGCCCCGGGACTCGAAACAACAATGAGCAGTTCTTC.

Points on this clone: Other nucleotide sequences from this sample produce the same CDR3. The CDR3 sequence: CSVGGGGNQPQHF. The DNA of the CDR3 is TGCAGCGTTGGAGGGGGCGGCAATCAGCCCCAGCATTTT. The chain uses TRBV29-1 and TRBJ1-5; 7 bases align to TRBD1. J was trimmed by 2 bases and V by 4 bases; bases with no gene match: 2. The CDR3 extends over 13 amino acids. CDR1 SQVTM and CDR2 ANQGSEA come from the germline V gene.

This clone was seen a handful of times. The chain employs TRBV15 and TRBJ1-2; D unresolved. Trimming left V 1 base short and J 5 bases short, with 5 bases between. CDR3 size: 12 residues. Per the germline V gene, CDR1 is LNHNV and CDR2 is YYDKDF (reference sequence). In nucleotides, the CDR3 is TGTGCCACCAGCAGAGCTGGTTATGGCTACACCTTC. It yields the protein CATSRAGYGYTF.

This clone appeared a few times. The chain carries TRBV11-2 and TRBJ1-1; no firm D call. The CDR3 spans 14 residues. The germline CDR1 and CDR2 sequences are SGHAT and FQNNGV. V was trimmed by 9 bases and J by 0 bases, leaving 14 bases between them. Here the CDR3 reads CASIGVPMNTEAFF. For the CDR3, the DNA is TGTGCCAGTATCGGGGTTCCCATGAACACTGAAGCTTTCTTT.

CDR3 in amino acids: CASSLGARTYEQYF. For the CDR3, the DNA is TGTGCCAGCAGCTTAGGTGCCAGGACGTACGAGCAGTACTTC. The V gene is TRBV7-8, the J gene TRBJ2-7; D remains unclear. Trimming stripped 1 base from V and 4 bases from J, with 11 bases between. CDR1 SGHVS and CDR2 FQNEAQ come from the germline V gene. This CDR3 comprises 14 residues.

The chain employs TRBV4-2 and TRBJ2-2; no clear D gene. Germline-derived CDR1 and CDR2 are LGHNA and YNFKEQ. The CDR3 sequence is 14 residues long. Trimming pared 2 bases from V and 5 bases from J, leaving 9 bases between. The CDR3 region has the DNA TGTGCCAGCAGCCAACCCGGGCAGACCGGGGAGCTGTTTTTT. Amino acid sequence: CASSQPGQTGELFF.

CDR3 in amino acids: CASSQGPRGLREQYF. CDR3 coding DNA: TGCGCCAGCAGCCAAGGGCCCAGGGGGCTACGGGAGCAGTACTTC. The rearrangement joins TRBV4-1 to TRBJ2-7; 8 bases fit TRBD1. Trimming cost V 1 base and J 7 bases; bases outside gene matches: 9. This CDR3 has 15 amino acids. Germline V gene lookup returns CDR1 MGHRA and CDR2 YSYEKL.

This clone was observed a few times. The chain carries TRBV25-1 and TRBJ1-1, with no clear D. The CDR3 covers 14 residues. Germline-derived CDR1 and CDR2 are MGHDK and SYGVNS. Trimming left V 6 bases short and J 2 bases short, with 13 bases between. This CDR3 is CASSIKNSNTEAFF. DNA for the CDR3: TGTGCCAGCAGCATTAAGAATTCAAACACTGAAGCTTTCTTT.

There are a few counts of this clone. V gene TRBV9 combines with J gene TRBJ2-3; 7 positions match TRBD2. V lost 0 bases and J lost 4; bases outside the gene matches: 5. CDR3 length equals 15 residues. Germline V CDR1 and CDR2: SGDLS, YYNGEE. The CDR3 region has the DNA TGTGCCAGCAGCGTAGGCAATAGCGGGTCAGATACGCAGTATTTT. Translation gives CASSVGNSGSDTQYF.

A note on this clone: Other DNA sequences of this sample code for an identical CDR3. The V call is TRBV28, the J call TRBJ2-5; 8 positions match TRBD1. In germline, CDR1 is MDHEN, CDR2 SYDVKM. CDR3 length: 13 residues. J gave up 2 bases and V 6 bases, and 2 bases lay outside the gene matches. The CDR3: CASRRQGQETQYF. The CDR3 DNA follows: TGTGCCAGCAGACGACAGGGGCAAGAGACCCAGTACTTC.

This clone came up a few times. The chain links TRBV5-1 to TRBJ2-1, with 7 bases identical to TRBD2. Germline loops: CDR1 SGHRS, CDR2 YFSETQ. This CDR3 contains 15 residues. Germline trimming cut 3 bases from V and 5 bases from J; bases unmatched to any gene: 8. The CDR3 sequence: CASSSPSTSHNEQFF. CDR3 nucleotide sequence: TGCGCCAGCAGCTCACCATCGACTAGCCACAATGAGCAGTTCTTC.

This clone was detected a few times. V is TRBV10-3 and J is TRBJ2-7; 9 nucleotides align to TRBD2. Germline V gene sequence: CDR1 ENHRY, CDR2 SYGVKD. The CDR3 is 20 amino acids. Trimming cost V 2 bases and J 1 base; bases outside gene matches: 18. DNA for the CDR3: TGTGCCATCAGTGAGAGAAGAAGTAGCGGGGGAGAGAGAGTTTCCTACGAGCAGTACTTC. Translated: CAISERRSSGGERVSYEQYF.

The rearrangement links TRBV5-6 to TRBJ2-7; 7 positions match TRBD1. Trimming cost V 2 bases and J 0 bases; bases outside gene matches: 8. Germline CDR1 reads SGHDT; CDR2 reads YYEEEE. The CDR3 has 16 residues. In nucleotides, the CDR3 is TGTGCCAGCAGCTTAATGACCGGGACAGCCTCCTACGAGCAGTACTTC. Protein product: CASSLMTGTASYEQYF. Combining the CDR3 with reference TRBV5-6 and TRBJ2-7 gives the whole variable domain DAGVTQSPTHLIKTRGQQVTLRCSPKSGHDTVSWYQQALGQGPQFIFQYYEEEERQRGNFPDRFSGHQFPNYSSELNVNALLLGDSALYLCASSLMTGTASYEQYFGPGTRLTVT.

The V call is TRBV5-1, the J call TRBJ2-7, with 9 bases that match TRBD2. CDR3 size: 13 residues. Trimming cost V 4 bases and J 7 bases; bases outside gene matches: 6. Germline assignment: CDR1 SGHRS and CDR2 YFSETQ. The CDR3 reads CASSRSGSWEQYF. The CDR3 coding sequence is TGCGCCAGCAGCCGTAGCGGGAGCTGGGAGCAGTACTTC.

In its sample, this clone was seen a few times. The chain joins TRBV28 to TRBJ1-1; 8 nucleotides align to TRBD1. CDR1 MDHEN and CDR2 SYDVKM come from the germline V gene. Trimming cost V 4 bases and J 7 bases; bases outside gene matches: 5. This CDR3 has 13 amino acids. The CDR3 DNA sequence: TGTGCCAGCAGTTCCAGGGGGCCGGGTGAAGCTTTCTTT. It codes for CASSSRGPGEAFF.

The chain couples TRBV4-3 to TRBJ2-3; D gene unclear. V was pared by 1 base and J by 6 bases, with 8 bases between. Germline CDR1 is LGHNA and CDR2 is YSLEER. The length of the CDR3 is 13 residues. CDR3: CASSQAAVDTQYF. The CDR3 region has the DNA TGCGCCAGCAGCCAAGCGGCAGTGGATACGCAGTATTTT.

The J gene is TRBJ2-2, the V gene TRBV16, with a tentative D call TRBD1 (6 bases). The V and J ends lost 4 bases and 4 bases respectively, with 16 bases between them. Germline CDR1 and CDR2: KGHSY and FQNENV. CDR3 length: 16 amino acids. CDR3 region: CASSLRTARVTGELFF. CDR3 DNA: TGTGCCAGCAGCCTAAGGACAGCACGAGTCACCGGGGAGCTGTTTTTT.

This clone has more than one count but fewer than ten. CDR3 protein: CASSLGYQGTYQPQHF. The CDR3 nucleotides read TGTGCCAGCAGCTTAGGATACCAGGGAACTTATCAGCCCCAGCATTTT. The chain is built from TRBV7-2 and TRBJ1-5; D might be TRBD1 (5 bases). The length of the CDR3 is 16 residues. The germline V gene encodes CDR1 SGHTA and CDR2 FQGNSA. Trimming removed 1 base at V and 5 bases at J, with 15 bases between.

This chain joins TRBV6-5 and TRBJ2-2; D might be TRBD1 (5 bases). The CDR3 has 13 amino acids. CDR1 is MNHEY and CDR2 is SVGAGI in the germline V gene. The ends were cut back, 6 bases at V and 2 bases at J, with 7 bases in the middle. CDR3 sequence reads: CASRTVNTGELFF. The CDR3 DNA reads TGTGCCAGCAGGACAGTAAACACCGGGGAGCTGTTTTTT.

This clone occurred a few times. CDR3 protein: CASSEGGRSYGYTF. The CDR3 DNA reads TGTGCCAGCAGTGAGGGGGGGCGTTCTTATGGCTACACCTTC. This chain connects TRBV25-1 to TRBJ1-2, with D perhaps TRBD1 (6 bases). Germline V CDR1 and CDR2: MGHDK, SYGVNS. The CDR3 totals 14 residues. Trimming cost V 3 bases and J 5 bases, with 13 bases left between them.

The table lists this clone with a few counts. V and J are TRBV5-6 and TRBJ1-5, with no clear D. The ends were cut back, 1 base at V and 3 bases at J, with 5 bases in the middle. Germline V gives CDR1 SGHDT, CDR2 YYEEEE. The CDR3 runs to 13 residues. CDR3 protein: CASSLNYNQPQHF. CDR3 in DNA: TGTGCCAGCAGCTTGAACTACAATCAGCCCCAGCATTTT.

The V and J genes are TRBV18 and TRBJ1-5, with D possibly being TRBD1 (5 bases). Trimming took off 2 bases at V and 1 base at J, with 9 bases between the two ends. Germline V gene lookup returns CDR1 KGHSH and CDR2 LQKENI. This CDR3 spans 15 amino acids. The CDR3 loop reads CASSPNKGSNQPQHF. Written as DNA, the CDR3 is TGTGCCAGCTCACCAAACAAGGGGAGCAATCAGCCCCAGCATTTT.